This record covers a single T cell receptor beta chain. Its antigen is undetermined. Sequenced by immunoSEQ multiplex PCR; TCRdb stores in-frame clones only, minus some. The listing records about 10,000 clones. Donors were roughly 11 juvenile idiopathic arthritis patients with active disease, 3 polyarticular and 8 oligoarticular. The CDR3 length is 12 residues. There is no recorded DNA. Looked up from germline, CDR1 is SEHNR and CDR2 is FQNEAQ (reference sequence). This sample was included in a study of synovial regulatory T cells in juvenile arthritis. General observations from the study: Compared with other blood Treg cells, inflammation-associated Treg cells had reduced TCR diversity. iaTreg cells shared more CDR3 sequences with synovial Tregs than other blood Tregs did.

The source is a donor younger than 30 with juvenile idiopathic arthritis. The V gene is TRBV7-9, the J gene TRBJ1-4; the TCRdb call, TRBD1, lacks DNA for checking. Material: Treg cells from blood. This sample's subset: remaining (HLA-DR-negative) circulating blood Treg cells. CDR3 amino acids: CASSPRGQKLFF.